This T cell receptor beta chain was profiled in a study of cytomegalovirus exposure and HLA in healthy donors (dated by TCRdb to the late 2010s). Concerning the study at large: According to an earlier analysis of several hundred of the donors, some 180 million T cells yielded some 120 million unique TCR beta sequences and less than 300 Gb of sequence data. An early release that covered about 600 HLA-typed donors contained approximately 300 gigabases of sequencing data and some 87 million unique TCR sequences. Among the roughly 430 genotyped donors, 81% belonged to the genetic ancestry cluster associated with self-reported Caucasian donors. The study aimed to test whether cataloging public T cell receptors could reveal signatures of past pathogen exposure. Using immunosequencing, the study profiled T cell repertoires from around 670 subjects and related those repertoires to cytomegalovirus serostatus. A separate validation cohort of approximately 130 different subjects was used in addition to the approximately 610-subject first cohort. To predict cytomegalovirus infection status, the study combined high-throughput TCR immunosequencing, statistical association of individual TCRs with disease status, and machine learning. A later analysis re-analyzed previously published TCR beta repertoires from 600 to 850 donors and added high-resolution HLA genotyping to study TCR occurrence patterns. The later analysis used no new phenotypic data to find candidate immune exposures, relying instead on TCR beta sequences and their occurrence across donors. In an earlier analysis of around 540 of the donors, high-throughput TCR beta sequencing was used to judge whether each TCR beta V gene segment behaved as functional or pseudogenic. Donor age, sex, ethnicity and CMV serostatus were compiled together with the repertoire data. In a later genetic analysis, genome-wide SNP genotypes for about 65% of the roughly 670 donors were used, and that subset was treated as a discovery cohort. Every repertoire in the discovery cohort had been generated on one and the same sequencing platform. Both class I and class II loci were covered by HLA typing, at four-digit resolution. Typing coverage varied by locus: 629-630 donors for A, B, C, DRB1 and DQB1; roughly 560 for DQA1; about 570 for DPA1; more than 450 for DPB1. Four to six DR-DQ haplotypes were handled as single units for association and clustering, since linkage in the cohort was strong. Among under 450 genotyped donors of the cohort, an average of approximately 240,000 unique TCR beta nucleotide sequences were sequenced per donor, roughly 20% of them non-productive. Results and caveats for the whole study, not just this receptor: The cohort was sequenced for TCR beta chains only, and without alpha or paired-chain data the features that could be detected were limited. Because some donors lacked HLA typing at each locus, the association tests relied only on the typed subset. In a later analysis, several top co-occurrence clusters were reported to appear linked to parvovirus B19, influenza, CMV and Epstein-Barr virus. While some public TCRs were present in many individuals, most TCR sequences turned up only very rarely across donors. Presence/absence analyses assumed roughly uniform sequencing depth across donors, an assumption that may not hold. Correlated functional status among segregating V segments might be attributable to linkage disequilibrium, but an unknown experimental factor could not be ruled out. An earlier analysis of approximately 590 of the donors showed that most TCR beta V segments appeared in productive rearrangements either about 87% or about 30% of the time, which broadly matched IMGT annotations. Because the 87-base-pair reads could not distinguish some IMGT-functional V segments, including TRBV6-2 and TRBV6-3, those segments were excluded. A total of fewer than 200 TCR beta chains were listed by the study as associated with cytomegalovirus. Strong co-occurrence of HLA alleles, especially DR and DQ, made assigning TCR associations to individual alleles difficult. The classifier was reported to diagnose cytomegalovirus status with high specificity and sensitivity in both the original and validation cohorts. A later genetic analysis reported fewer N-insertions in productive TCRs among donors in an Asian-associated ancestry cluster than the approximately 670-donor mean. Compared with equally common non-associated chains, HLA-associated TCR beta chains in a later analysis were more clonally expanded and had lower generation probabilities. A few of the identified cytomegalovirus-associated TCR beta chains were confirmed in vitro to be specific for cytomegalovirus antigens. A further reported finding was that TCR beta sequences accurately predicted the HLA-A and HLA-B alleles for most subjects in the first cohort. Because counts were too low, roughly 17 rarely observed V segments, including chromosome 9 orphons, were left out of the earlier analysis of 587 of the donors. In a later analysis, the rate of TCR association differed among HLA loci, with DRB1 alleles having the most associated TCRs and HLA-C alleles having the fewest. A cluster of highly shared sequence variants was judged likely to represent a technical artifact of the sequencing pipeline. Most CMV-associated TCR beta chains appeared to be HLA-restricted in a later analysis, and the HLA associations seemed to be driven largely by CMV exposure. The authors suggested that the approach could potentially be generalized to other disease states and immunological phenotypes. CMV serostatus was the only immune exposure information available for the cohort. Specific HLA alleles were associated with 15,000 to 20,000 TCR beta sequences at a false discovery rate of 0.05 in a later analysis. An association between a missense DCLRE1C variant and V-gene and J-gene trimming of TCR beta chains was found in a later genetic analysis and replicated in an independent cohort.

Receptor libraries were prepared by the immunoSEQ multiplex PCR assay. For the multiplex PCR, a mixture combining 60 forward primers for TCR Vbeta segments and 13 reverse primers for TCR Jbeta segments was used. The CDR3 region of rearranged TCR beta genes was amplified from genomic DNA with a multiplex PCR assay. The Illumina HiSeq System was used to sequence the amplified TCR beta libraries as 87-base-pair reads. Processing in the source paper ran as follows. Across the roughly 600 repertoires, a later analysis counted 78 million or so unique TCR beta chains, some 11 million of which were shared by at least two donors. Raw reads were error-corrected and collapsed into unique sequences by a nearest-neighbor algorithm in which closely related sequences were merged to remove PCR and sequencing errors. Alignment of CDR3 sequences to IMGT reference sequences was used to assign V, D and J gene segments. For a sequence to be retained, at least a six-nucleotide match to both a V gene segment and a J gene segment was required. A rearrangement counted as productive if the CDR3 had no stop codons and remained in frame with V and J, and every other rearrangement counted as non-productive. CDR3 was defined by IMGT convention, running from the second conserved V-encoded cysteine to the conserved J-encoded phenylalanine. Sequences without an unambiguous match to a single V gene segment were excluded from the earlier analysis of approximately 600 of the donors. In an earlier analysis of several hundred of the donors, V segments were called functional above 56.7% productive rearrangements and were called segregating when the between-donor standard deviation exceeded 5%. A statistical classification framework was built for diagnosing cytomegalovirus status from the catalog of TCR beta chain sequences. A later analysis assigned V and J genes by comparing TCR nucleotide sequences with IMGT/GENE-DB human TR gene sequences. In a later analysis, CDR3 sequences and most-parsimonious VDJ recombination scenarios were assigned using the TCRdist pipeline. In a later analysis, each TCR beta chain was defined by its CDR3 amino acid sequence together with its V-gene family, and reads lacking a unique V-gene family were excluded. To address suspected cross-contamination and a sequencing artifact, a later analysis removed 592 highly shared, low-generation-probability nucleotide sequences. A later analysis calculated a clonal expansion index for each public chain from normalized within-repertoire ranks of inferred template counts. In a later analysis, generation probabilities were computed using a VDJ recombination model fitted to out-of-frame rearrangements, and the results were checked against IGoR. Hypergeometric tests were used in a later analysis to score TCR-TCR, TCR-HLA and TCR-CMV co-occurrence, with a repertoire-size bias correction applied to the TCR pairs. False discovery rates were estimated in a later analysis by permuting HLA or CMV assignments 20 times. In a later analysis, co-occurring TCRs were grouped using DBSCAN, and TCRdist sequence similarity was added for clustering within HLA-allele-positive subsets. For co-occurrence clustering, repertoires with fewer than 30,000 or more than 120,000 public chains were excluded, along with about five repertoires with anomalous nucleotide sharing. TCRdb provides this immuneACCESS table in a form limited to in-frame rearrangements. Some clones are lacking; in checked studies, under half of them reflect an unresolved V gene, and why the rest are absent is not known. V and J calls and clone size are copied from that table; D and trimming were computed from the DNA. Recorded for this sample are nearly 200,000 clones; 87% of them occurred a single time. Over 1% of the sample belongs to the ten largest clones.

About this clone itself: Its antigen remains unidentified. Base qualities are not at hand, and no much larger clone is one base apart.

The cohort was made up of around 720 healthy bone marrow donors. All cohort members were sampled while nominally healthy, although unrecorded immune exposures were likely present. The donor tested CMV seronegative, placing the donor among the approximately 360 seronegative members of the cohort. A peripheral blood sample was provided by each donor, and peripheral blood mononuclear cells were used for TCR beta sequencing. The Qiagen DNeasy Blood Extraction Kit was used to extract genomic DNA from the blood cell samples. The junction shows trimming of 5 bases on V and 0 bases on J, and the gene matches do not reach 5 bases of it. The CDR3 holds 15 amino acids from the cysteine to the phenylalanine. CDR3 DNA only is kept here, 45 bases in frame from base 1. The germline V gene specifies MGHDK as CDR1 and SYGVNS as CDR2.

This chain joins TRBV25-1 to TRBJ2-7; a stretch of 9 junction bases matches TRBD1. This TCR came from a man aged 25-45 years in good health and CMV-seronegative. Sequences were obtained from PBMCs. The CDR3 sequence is CASSYGTGPSYEQYF. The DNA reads TGTGCCAGCAGTTACGGGACAGGGCCCTCCTACGAGCAGTACTTC.